This T cell receptor beta chain was recovered during a study of neoadjuvant anti-PD-1 for oral cavity cancer. Study in general: Before surgery, most patients got three to four biweekly 3 mg/kg nivolumab doses. Around day 43, patients without progression received a fourth nivolumab dose before surgery.

By frequency in the sample, this clone is medium-sized. Some clones are missing from TCRdb's copy, which holds only in-frame ones; the method was immunoSEQ multiplex PCR. The sample has about 42,000 clones, roughly 77% seen once; the top ten hold roughly 5%. The sample's time point: after neoadjuvant nivolumab, at surgical resection. Patients had newly diagnosed, untreated stage II-IVA oral cavity squamous cell carcinoma. J lost 5 bases, V lost 3 bases, and 6 bases had no gene match. Germline CDR1 reads SGDLS; CDR2 reads YYNGEE. There are 15 residues in the CDR3. Material: PBMCs, obtained after nivolumab (anti-PD-1) treatment. The gene calls are TRBV9 and TRBJ1-1, with TRBD1 matching 11 bases. The clonotype comes from a person between 35 and 79 years old with oral cavity squamous cell carcinoma. The CDR3 coding sequence is TGTGCCAGCAGCGCCGGACAGGGGGCGATGACTGAAGCTTTCTTT. This encodes CASSAGQGAMTEAFF.